This TCR beta chain emerged from a study of control samples from healthy donors and cancer patients. The CDR3 totals 14 residues. The germline V and J ends were trimmed by 11 bases and 2 bases, with 17 bases remaining between them. Germline V gene lookup returns CDR1 MNHEY and CDR2 SVGAGI. The data were produced by immunoSEQ multiplex PCR, yet TCRdb's version contains in-frame clones alone and is incomplete. The table shows some 100,000 clones, with around 88% occurring only once. The sequence derives from a man younger than 40 in good health. Source material: blood. The gene calls are TRBV6-5 and TRBJ2-3; a weak D match, TRBD2 (5 bases). DNA of the CDR3: TGTGCCGCCCGGGCGGGCGAATTCACAGATACGCAGTATTTT. Translation gives CAARAGEFTDTQYF.